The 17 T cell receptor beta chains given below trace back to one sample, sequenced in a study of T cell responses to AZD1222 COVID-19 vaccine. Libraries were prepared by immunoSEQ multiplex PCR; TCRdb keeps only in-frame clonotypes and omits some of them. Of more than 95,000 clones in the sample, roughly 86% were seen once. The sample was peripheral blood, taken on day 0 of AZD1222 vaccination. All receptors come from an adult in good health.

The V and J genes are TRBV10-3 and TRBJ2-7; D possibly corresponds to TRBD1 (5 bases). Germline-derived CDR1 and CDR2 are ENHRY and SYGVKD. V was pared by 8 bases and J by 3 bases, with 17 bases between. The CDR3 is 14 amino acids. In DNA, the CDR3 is TGTGCCATCTCGGGCCAGGGTAAGAGCTACGAGCAGTACTTC. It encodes CAISGQGKSYEQYF.

The CDR3 reads CASSPEGLAGEADEQFF. In DNA form, the CDR3 reads TGCGCCAGCAGCCCCGAGGGACTAGCGGGAGAAGCGGATGAGCAGTTCTTC. The rearrangement links TRBV4-3 to TRBJ2-1; the match to TRBD2 covers 14 bases. CDR3 length: 17 amino acids. V lost 4 bases to trimming and J lost 8 bases; unmatched junction nucleotides: 10. Germline CDR1 and CDR2: LGHNA and YSLEER.

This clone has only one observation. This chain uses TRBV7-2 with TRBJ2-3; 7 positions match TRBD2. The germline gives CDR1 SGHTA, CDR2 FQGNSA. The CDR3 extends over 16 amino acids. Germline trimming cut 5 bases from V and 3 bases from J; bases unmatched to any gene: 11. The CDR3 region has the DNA TGTGCCAGCAGCCCCGGGGCGGGAGTGGGAACAGATACGCAGTATTTT. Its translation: CASSPGAGVGTDTQYF.

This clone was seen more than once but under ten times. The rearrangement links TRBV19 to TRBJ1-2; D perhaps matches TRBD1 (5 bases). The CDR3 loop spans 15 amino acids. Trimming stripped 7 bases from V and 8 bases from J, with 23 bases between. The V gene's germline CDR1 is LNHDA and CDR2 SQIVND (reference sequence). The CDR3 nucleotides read TGTGCCAGTAATCCTCAGGTGTTGGGGGACCCAGGCTACACCTTC. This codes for CASNPQVLGDPGYTF.

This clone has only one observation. This chain's CDR3 is CASSVWDSPNTEAFF. In nucleotides, the CDR3 is TGTGCCAGCAGCGTATGGGACAGCCCTAACACTGAAGCTTTCTTT. The V and J genes are TRBV9 and TRBJ1-1, with TRBD1 matching 7 bases. V shed 1 base and J 2 bases; nucleotides not matched to a gene: 5. CDR1 and CDR2 (germline): SGDLS, YYNGEE. CDR3 size: 15 residues.

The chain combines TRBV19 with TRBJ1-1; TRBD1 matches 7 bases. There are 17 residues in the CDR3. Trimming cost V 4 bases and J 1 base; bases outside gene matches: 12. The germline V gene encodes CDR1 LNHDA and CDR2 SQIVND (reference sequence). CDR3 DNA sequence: TGTGCCAGTAGTACCTGGACAGGCCAATTTTCGAACACTGAAGCTTTCTTT. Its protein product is CASSTWTGQFSNTEAFF.

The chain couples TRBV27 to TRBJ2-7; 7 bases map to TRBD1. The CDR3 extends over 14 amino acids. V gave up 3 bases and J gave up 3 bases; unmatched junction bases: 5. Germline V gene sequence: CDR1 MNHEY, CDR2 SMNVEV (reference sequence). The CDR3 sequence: CASSLGTEGYEQYF. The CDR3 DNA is TGTGCCAGCAGTTTGGGGACAGAAGGCTACGAGCAGTACTTC.

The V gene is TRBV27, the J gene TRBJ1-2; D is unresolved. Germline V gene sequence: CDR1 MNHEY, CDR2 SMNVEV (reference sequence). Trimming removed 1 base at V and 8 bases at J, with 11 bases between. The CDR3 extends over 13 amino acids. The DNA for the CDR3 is TGTGCCAGCAGTTTATACCAGGCCACCGGCTACACCTTC. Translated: CASSLYQATGYTF.

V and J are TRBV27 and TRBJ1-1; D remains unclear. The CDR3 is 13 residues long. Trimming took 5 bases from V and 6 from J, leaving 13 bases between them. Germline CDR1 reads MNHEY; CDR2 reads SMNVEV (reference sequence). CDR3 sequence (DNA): TGTGCCAGCAGTCCCGGCAGCTGGGCTGAAGCTTTCTTT. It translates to CASSPGSWAEAFF.

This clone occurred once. CDR3 sequence reads: CATSDRTGKLFF. In DNA, the CDR3 is TGTGCCACCAGTGATAGGACAGGGAAACTGTTTTTT. The chain combines TRBV24-1 with TRBJ1-4; 8 nucleotides line up with TRBD1. CDR3 length: 12 amino acids. The ends lost 3 bases at V and 11 bases at J; junction bases unmatched: 1. Germline V gene data show CDR1 as KGHDR and CDR2 as SFDVKD.

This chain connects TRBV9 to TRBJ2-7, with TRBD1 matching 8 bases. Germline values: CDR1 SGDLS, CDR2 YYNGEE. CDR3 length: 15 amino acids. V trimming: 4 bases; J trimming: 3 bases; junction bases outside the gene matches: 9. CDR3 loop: CASSNRQGKIYEQYF. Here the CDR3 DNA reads TGTGCCAGCAGCAATCGACAGGGGAAAATCTACGAGCAGTACTTC.

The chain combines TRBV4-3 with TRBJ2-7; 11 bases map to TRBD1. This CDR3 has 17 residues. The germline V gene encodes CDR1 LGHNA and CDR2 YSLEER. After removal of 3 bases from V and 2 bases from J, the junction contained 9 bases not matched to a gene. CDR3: CASSHARPGQGAYEQYF. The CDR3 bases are TGCGCCAGCAGCCACGCTCGCCCGGGACAGGGGGCCTACGAGCAGTACTTC.

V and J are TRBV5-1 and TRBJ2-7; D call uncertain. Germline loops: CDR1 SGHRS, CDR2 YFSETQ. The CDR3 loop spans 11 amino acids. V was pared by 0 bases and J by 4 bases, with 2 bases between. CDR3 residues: CASSLGYEQYF. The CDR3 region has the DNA TGCGCCAGCAGCTTGGGATACGAGCAGTACTTC.

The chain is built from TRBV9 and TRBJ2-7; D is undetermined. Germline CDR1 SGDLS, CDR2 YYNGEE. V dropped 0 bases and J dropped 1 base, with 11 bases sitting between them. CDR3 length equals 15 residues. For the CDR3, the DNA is TGTGCCAGCAGCGTAGGCCCGGGTGTGTCCTACGAGCAGTACTTC. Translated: CASSVGPGVSYEQYF.

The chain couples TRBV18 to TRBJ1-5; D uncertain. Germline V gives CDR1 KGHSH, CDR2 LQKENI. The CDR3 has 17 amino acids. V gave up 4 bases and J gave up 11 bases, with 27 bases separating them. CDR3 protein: CASSRSPGFAAVEAQHF. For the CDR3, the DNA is TGTGCCAGCTCACGAAGTCCAGGATTCGCTGCAGTCGAAGCCCAGCATTTT.

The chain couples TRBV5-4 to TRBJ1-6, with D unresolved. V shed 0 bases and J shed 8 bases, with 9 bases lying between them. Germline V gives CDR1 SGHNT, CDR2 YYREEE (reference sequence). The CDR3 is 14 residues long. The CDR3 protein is CASSLALGDSPLHF. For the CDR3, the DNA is TGTGCCAGCAGCTTGGCCCTGGGCGATTCACCCCTCCACTTT.

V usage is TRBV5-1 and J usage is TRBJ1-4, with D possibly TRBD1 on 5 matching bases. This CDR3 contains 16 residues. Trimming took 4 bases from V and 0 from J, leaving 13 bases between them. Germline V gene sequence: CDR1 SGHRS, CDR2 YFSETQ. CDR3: CASSPTGATTNEKLFF. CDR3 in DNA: TGCGCCAGCAGCCCGACCGGGGCCACAACTAATGAAAAACTGTTTTTT.